The 3 T cell receptor beta chains below all came from one sample that was sequenced in a study of chemoradiotherapy in HPV16-positive cancers. This table comes from immunoSEQ multiplex PCR, and its TCRdb copy is limited to in-frame clones, with some not included. This sample has more than 5,500 clones, with 86% found just once. The material was tumor tissue, obtained from a patient who underwent chemoradiotherapy. The receptors derive from a human donor with HPV-associated anogenital cancer.

This sequence joins TRBV19 and TRBJ2-3, with 7 bases lining up with TRBD2. The ends lost 5 bases at V and 0 bases at J; junction bases unmatched: 8. The CDR3 has 16 residues. CDR1 LNHDA and CDR2 SQIVND come from the germline V gene (reference sequence). CDR3: CASSLAGTSSTDTQYF. The CDR3 DNA follows: TGTGCCAGTAGTTTAGCGGGCACGTCCAGCACAGATACGCAGTATTTT.

The gene calls are TRBV10-1 and TRBJ2-3; D perhaps matches TRBD2 (5 bases). Trimming removed 9 bases from V and 3 bases from J, with 10 bases in between. The germline V gene has CDR1 WNHNN and CDR2 SYGVQD (reference sequence). The CDR3 is 12 amino acids. The CDR3 DNA follows: TGCGCCAGGAGGACGGGGACAGATACGCAGTATTTT. It codes for CARRTGTDTQYF.

The gene calls are TRBV5-1 and TRBJ2-3; 9 positions agree with TRBD2. With 6 bases clipped from V and 1 base from J, the junction kept 9 bases outside the gene matches. The germline CDR1 and CDR2 sequences are SGHRS and YFSETQ. There are 16 residues in the CDR3. The CDR3 DNA is TGCGCCAGCACCCTTAGCGGGAGAGGGGGCACAGATACGCAGTATTTT. Its protein is CASTLSGRGGTDTQYF.